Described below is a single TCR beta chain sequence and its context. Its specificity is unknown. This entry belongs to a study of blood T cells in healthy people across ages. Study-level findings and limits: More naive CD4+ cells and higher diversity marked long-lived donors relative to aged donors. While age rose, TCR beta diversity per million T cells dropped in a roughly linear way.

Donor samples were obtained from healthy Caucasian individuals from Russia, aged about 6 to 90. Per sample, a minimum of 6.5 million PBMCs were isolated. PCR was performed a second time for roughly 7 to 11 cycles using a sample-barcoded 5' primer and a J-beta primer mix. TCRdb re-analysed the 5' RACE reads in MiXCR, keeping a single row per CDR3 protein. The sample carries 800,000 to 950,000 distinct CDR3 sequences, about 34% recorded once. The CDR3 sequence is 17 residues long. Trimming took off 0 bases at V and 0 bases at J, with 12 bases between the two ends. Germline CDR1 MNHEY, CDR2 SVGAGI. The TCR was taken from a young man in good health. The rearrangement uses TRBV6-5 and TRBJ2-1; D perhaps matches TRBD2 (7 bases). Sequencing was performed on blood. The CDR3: CASSYSRGGLSYNEQFF. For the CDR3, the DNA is TGTGCCAGCAGTTACTCGAGGGGGGGACTCTCCTACAATGAGCAGTTCTTC.